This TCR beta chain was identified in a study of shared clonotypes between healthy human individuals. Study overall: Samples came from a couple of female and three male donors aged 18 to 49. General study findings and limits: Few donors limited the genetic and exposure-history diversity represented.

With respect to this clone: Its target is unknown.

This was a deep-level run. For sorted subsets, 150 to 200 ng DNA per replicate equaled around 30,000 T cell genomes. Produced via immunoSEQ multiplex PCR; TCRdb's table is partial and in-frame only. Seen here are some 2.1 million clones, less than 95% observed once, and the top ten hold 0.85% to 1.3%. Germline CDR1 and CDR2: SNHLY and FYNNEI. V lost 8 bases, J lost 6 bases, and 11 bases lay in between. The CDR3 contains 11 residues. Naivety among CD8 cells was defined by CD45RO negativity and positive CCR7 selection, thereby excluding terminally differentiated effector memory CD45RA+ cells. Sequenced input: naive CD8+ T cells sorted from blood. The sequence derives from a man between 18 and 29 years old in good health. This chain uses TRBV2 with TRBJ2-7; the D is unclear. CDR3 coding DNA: TGTGCCAGCCCTGTGGAGTTCGAGCAGTACTTC. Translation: CASPVEFEQYF.